This T cell receptor (beta chain) comes out of a study of blood T cell repertoires in COVID-19. The wider study: Samples of COVID-19 (acute and convalescent) were obtained from the United States, Italy and Spain.

The study recruited people aged about 18 to 89 years across more than 20 US areas. Method: immunoSEQ multiplex PCR; TCRdb's copy keeps in-frame clones and lacks some. The data hold 150,000 to 200,000 clones, with around three quarters observed a single time. The CDR3 is 15 amino acids. Germline CDR1 reads SGHTA; CDR2 reads FQGNSA. V was pared by 5 bases and J by 4 bases, with 15 bases between. This clonotype originated in a woman in her fifties or sixties with acute COVID-19. V is TRBV7-2 and J is TRBJ1-3, with D possibly matching TRBD1 (5 bases). Sequences were obtained from PBMCs or T cells enriched from blood (not recorded which). CDR3 in DNA: TGTGCCAGCAGCCCCGCCAGGGCTTCGGGAAACACCATATATTTT. This encodes CASSPARASGNTIYF.